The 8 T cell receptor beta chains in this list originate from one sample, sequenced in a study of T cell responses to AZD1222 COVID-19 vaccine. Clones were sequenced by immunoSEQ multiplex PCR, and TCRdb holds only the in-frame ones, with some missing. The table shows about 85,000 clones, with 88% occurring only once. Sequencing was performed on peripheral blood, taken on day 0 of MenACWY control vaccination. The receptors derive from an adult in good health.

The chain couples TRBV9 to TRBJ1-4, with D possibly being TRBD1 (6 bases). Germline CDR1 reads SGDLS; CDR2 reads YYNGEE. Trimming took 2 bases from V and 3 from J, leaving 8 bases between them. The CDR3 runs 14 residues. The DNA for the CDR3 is TGTGCCAGCAGCGTTCAGGGGTCTAATGAAAAACTGTTTTTT. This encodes CASSVQGSNEKLFF.

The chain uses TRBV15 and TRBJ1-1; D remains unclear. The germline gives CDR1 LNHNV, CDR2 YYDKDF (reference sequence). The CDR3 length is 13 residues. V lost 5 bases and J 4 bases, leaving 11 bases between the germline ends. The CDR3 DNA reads TGTGCCACCAGCTCCAGATCGGGCACTGAAGCTTTCTTT. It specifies CATSSRSGTEAFF. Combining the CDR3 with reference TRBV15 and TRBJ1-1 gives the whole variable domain DAMVIQNPRYQVTQFGKPVTLSCSQTLNHNVMYWYQQKSSQAPKLLFHYYDKDFNNEADTPDNFQSRRPNTSFCFLDIRSPGLGDTAMYLCATSSRSGTEAFFGQGTRLTVV.

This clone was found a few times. CDR3 bases: TGTGCCACCAGCAGCCCGCGGGGGACAGGCTACGAGCAGTACTTC. It encodes CATSSPRGTGYEQYF. This chain joins TRBV15 and TRBJ2-7, with a weak D call TRBD1 (8 bases). The CDR3 totals 15 residues. Trimming removed 3 bases from V and 3 bases from J, with 15 bases in between. CDR1 LNHNV and CDR2 YYDKDF come from the germline V gene (reference sequence).

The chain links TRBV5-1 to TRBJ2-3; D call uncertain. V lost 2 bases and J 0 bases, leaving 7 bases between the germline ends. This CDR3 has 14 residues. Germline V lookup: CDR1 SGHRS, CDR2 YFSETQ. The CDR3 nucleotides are TGCGCCAGCAGCTTACTGGACAGCACAGATACGCAGTATTTT. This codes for CASSLLDSTDTQYF.

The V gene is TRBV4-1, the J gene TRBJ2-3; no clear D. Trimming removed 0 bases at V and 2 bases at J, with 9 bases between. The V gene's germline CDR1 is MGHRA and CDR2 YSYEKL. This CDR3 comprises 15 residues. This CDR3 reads CASSQDRVSTDTQYF. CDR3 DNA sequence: TGCGCCAGCAGCCAAGATAGGGTGTCCACAGATACGCAGTATTTT.

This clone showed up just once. The CDR3 protein is CAIYRGQDNYGYTF. CDR3 DNA: TGTGCCATATACAGGGGACAAGACAACTATGGCTACACCTTC. The chain joins TRBV2 to TRBJ1-2, with 7 bases aligning to TRBD1. J lost 2 bases, V lost 10 bases, and 10 bases had no gene match. CDR1 and CDR2 (germline): SNHLY, FYNNEI. The CDR3 covers 14 residues.

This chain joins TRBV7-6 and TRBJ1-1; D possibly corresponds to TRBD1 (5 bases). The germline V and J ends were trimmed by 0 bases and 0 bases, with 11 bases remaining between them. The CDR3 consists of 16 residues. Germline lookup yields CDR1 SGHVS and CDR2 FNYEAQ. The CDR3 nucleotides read TGTGCCAGCAGCTTAGCAGGGGCTCTGGTGAACACTGAAGCTTTCTTT. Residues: CASSLAGALVNTEAFF. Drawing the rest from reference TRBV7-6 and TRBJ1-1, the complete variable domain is GAGVSQSPRYKVTKRGQDVALRCDPISGHVSLYWYRQALGQGPEFLTYFNYEAQQDKSGLPNDRFSAERPEGSISTLTIQRTEQRDSAMYRCASSLAGALVNTEAFFGQGTRLTVV.

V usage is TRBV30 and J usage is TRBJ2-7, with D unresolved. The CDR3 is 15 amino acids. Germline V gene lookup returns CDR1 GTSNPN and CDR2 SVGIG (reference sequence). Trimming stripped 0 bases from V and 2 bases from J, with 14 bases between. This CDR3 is CAWSVSAARAYEQYF. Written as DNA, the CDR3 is TGTGCCTGGAGTGTATCGGCAGCTCGAGCCTACGAGCAGTACTTC.